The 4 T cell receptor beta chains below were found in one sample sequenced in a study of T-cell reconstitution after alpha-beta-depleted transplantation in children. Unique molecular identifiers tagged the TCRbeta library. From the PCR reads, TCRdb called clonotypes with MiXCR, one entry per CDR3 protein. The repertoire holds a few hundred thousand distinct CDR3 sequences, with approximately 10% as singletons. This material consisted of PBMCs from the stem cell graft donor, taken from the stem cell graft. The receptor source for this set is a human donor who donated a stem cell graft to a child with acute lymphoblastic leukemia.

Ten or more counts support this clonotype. CDR3 in amino acids: CASSYQTTADLHSPLHF. The CDR3 DNA is TGTGCCAGCAGTTACCAGACGACAGCAGATCTTCATTCACCCCTCCACTTT. The chain links TRBV6-5 to TRBJ1-6; tentative D call: TRBD1 (5 bases). This CDR3 has 17 amino acids. V dropped 2 bases and J dropped 8 bases, with 19 bases sitting between them. Germline-derived CDR1 and CDR2 are MNHEY and SVGAGI.

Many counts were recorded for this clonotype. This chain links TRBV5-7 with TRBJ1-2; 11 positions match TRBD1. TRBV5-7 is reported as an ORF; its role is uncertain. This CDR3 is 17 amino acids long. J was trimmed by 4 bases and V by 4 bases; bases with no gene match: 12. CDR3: CASSRTAGTGGIYGYTF. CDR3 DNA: TGTGCCAGCAGCCGCACCGCCGGGACAGGGGGAATCTATGGCTACACCTTC.

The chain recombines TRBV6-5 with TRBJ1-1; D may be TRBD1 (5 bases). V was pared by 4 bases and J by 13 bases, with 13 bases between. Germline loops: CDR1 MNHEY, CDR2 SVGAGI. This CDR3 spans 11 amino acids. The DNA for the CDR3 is TGTGCCAGCAGTTTCGGGACCGATGTTTTCTTT. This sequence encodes CASSFGTDVFF.

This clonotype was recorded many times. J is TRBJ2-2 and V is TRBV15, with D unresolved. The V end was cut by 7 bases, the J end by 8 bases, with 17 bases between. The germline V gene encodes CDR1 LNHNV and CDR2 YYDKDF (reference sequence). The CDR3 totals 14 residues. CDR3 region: CATIPDFAAGELFF. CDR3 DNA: TGTGCCACCATCCCCGACTTTGCGGCGGGGGAGCTGTTTTTT. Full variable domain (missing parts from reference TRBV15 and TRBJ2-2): DAMVIQNPRYQVTQFGKPVTLSCSQTLNHNVMYWYQQKSSQAPKLLFHYYDKDFNNEADTPDNFQSRRPNTSFCFLDIRSPGLGDTAMYLCATIPDFAAGELFFGEGSRLTVL.